The 12 T cell receptor beta chains below all came from one sample that was sequenced in a study of cytomegalovirus exposure and HLA in healthy donors. Vbeta (60) and Jbeta (13) primers were used in the PCR. Sequencing was performed with immunoSEQ multiplex PCR; in TCRdb, only in-frame clones are kept and a portion is missing. The table shows about 160,000 clones, with approximately 85% occurring only once. Specimen: PBMCs. The receptor set was obtained from a man aged 50 to 60 in good health and CMV-seropositive.

The rearrangement uses TRBV20-1 and TRBJ2-7; tentatively, D is TRBD2 (5 bases). The CDR3 extends over 11 amino acids. V was cut by 6 bases and J by 6 bases, with 12 bases left in between. Looked up from germline, CDR1 is DFQATT and CDR2 is SNEGSKA (reference sequence). CDR3 nucleotide sequence: TGCAGTGCCTGGACTTTCGCCGAGCAGTACTTC. It specifies CSAWTFAEQYF.

This clone was recorded only once. The V and J genes are TRBV12-5 and TRBJ2-5; 9 nucleotides match TRBD1. This CDR3 is 15 amino acids long. Germline trimming cut 4 bases from V and 4 bases from J; bases unmatched to any gene: 7. The germline V gene has CDR1 LGHNT and CDR2 FRNRAP. CDR3 residues: CASGSEDRGGETQYF. For the CDR3, the DNA is TGTGCTAGTGGTTCGGAGGACAGGGGAGGAGAGACCCAGTACTTC. The full variable domain, its missing parts supplied by reference TRBV12-5 and TRBJ2-5, is DARVTQTPRHKVTEMGQEVTMRCQPILGHNTVFWYRQTMMQGLELLAYFRNRAPLDDSGMPKDRFSAEMPDATLATLKIQPSEPRDSAVYFCASGSEDRGGETQYFGPGTRLLVL.

The rearrangement uses TRBV10-3 and TRBJ2-2, with 10 bases that match TRBD1. V lost 10 bases to trimming and J lost 3 bases; unmatched junction nucleotides: 5. This CDR3 region has 14 residues. CDR1 ENHRY and CDR2 SYGVKD come from the germline V gene. The DNA of the CDR3 is TGTGCCAGCGCCGGGACAGGGGACACCGGGGAGCTGTTTTTT. It specifies CASAGTGDTGELFF.

The chain has TRBV5-1 and TRBJ2-7, with a possible D match to TRBD2 (6 bases). The length of the CDR3 is 14 residues. Deletions cut 7 bases from V and 5 bases from J, with 19 bases between. Germline values: CDR1 SGHRS, CDR2 YFSETQ. Here the CDR3 reads CASRPSVQRDEQYF. In nucleotides, the CDR3 is TGCGCCAGCCGGCCGTCGGTCCAGCGGGACGAGCAGTACTTC.

V gene TRBV19 combines with J gene TRBJ1-5, with TRBD1 identical over 8 bases. Germline CDR1 LNHDA, CDR2 SQIVND (reference sequence). This CDR3 has 17 amino acids. V lost 3 bases to trimming and J lost 7 bases; unmatched junction nucleotides: 14. CDR3 coding DNA: TGTGCCAGTAGTATCCGGACAGGGCCCCGAATGCAACAGCCCCAGCATTTT. As protein: CASSIRTGPRMQQPQHF.

This chain joins TRBV28 and TRBJ2-1, with 12 bases fitting TRBD2. Germline V gives CDR1 MDHEN, CDR2 SYDVKM. This CDR3 has 16 amino acids. V lost 1 base, J lost 4 bases, and 2 bases stayed unmatched. The CDR3 DNA sequence: TGTGCCAGCAGTTTATTAGGACTAGCGGGGTACAATGAGCAGTTCTTC. This gives the protein CASSLLGLAGYNEQFF.

The chain has TRBV5-1 and TRBJ1-4, with TRBD1 matching over 9 bases. The CDR3 runs to 15 residues. The V gene end was trimmed by 3 bases and the J gene end by 8 bases; junction bases not matched to a gene: 8. The germline gives CDR1 SGHRS, CDR2 YFSETQ. The CDR3 reads CASSSGSGTGEKLFF. CDR3 sequence (DNA): TGCGCCAGCAGCTCGGGATCCGGGACAGGGGAAAAACTGTTTTTT.

The J gene is TRBJ2-5, the V gene TRBV7-9; the match to TRBD1 covers 8 bases. Per the germline V gene, CDR1 is SEHNR and CDR2 is FQNEAQ (reference sequence). Germline trimming cut 5 bases from V and 5 bases from J; bases unmatched to any gene: 7. This CDR3 region has 14 residues. The CDR3 protein is CASSHTGGRETQYF. CDR3 nucleotide sequence: TGTGCCAGCAGCCACACAGGGGGGAGGGAGACCCAGTACTTC.

J is TRBJ2-7 and V is TRBV5-1; 9 nucleotides align to TRBD2. The trim removed 0 bases at V and 3 bases at J, leaving 4 bases unmatched. The CDR3 length is 15 residues. Germline values: CDR1 SGHRS, CDR2 YFSETQ. The CDR3 DNA reads TGCGCCAGCAGCTTGGCTAGCGGGACTTACTACGAGCAGTACTTC. As protein: CASSLASGTYYEQYF.

The rearrangement uses TRBV18 and TRBJ1-5; TRBD1 might be the D (5 bases). The CDR3 runs to 13 residues. Germline CDR1 KGHSH, CDR2 LQKENI. V gave up 3 bases and J gave up 6 bases, with 9 bases separating them. In DNA, the CDR3 is TGTGCCAGCTCACCGGGGGGGGGTCAGCCCCAGCATTTT. It specifies CASSPGGGQPQHF.

The genes are TRBV11-3 and TRBJ2-3; D is uncertain. Germline V gene data show CDR1 as SGHNT and CDR2 as YENEEA. With 4 bases removed from V and 2 bases from J, the gap between germline ends came to 4 bases. This CDR3 comprises 12 residues. The CDR3 here is CASSSHTDTQYF. CDR3 coding DNA: TGTGCCAGCAGCTCCCACACAGATACGCAGTATTTT.

The chain links TRBV19 to TRBJ2-6, with 9 bases fitting TRBD2. CDR3 length equals 15 residues. V trimming: 7 bases; J trimming: 1 base; junction bases outside the gene matches: 2. The V gene's germline CDR1 is LNHDA and CDR2 SQIVND (reference sequence). In nucleotides, the CDR3 is TGTGCCAGTATCGCGGGAGGGTCTGGGGCCAACGTCCTGACTTTC. Its protein is CASIAGGSGANVLTF.